What follows describes a single T cell receptor (beta chain). Its antigen is as yet unknown. Data came from immunoSEQ multiplex PCR; TCRdb stores just in-frame clones and leaves some out. The table lists about 130,000 clones, 80% to 95% of them singletons, with approximately 0.2% in the top ten. This sample was taken from a study of graft-versus-host responses after intestinal transplantation. Across the study: Transplant types were multivisceral, liver-intestinal, or isolated intestinal. Study-wide points: Association was observed between peak circulating GvH clone levels and early post-transplant HvG declines. GvH clones turned up in recipient marrow; some had shown up first in ileum or blood. Clonal ratios of graft-versus-host to host-versus-graft in allografts were high for patients exhibiting graft-donor T cell macrochimerism.

V lost 4 bases, J lost 5 bases, and 4 bases stayed unmatched. The germline V gene encodes CDR1 MNHEY and CDR2 SMNVEV (reference sequence). CDR3 length equals 14 residues. Sequences were derived from unstimulated CD4+ T cells sorted from spleen or lymph node cells, sampled before intestinal transplant. The receptor's source is a human donor who received an intestinal transplant. The chain is built from TRBV27 and TRBJ2-3, with TRBD1 matching 9 bases. The CDR3: CASSSTTGGDTQYF. CDR3 bases: TGTGCCAGCAGTTCTACGACAGGGGGAGATACGCAGTATTTT.